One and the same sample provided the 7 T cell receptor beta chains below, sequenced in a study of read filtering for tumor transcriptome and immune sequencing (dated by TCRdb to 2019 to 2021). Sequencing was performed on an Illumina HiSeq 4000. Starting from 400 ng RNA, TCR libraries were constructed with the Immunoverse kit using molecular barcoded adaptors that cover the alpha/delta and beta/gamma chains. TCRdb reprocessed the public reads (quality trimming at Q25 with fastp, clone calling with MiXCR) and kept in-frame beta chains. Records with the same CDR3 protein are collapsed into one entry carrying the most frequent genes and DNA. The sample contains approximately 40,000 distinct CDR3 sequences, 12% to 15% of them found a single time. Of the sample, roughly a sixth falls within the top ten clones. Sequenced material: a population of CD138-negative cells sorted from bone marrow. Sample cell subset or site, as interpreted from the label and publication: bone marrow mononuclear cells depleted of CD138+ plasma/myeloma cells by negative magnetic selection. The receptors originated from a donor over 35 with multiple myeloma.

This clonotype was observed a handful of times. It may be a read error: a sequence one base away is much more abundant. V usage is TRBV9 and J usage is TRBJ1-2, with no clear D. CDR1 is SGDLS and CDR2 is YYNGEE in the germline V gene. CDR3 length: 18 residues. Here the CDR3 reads CASGVVREARVEDYGYTF. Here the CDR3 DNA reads TGTGCCAGCGGCGTAGTGCGGGAGGCTAGGGTTGAGGACTATGGCTACACCTTC.

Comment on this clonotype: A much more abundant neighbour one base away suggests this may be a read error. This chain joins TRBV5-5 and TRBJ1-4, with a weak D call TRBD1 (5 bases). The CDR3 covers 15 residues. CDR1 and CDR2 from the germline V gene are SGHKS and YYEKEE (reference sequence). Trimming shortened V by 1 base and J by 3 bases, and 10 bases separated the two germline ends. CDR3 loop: CASSLTVTANEKLFF. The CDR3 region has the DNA TGTGCCAGCAGCTTGACCGTGACAGCTAATGAAAAACTGTTTTTT. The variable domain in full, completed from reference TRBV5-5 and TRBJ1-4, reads DAGVTQSPTHLIKTRGQQVTLRCSPISGHKSVSWYQQVLGQGPQFIFQYYEKEERGRGNFPDRFSARQFPNYSSELNVNALLLGDSALYLCASSLTVTANEKLFFGSGTQLSVL.

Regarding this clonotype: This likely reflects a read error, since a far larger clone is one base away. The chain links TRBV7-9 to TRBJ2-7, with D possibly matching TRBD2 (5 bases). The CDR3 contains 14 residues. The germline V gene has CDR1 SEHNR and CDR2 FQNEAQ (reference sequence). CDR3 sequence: CAGSLVGPGNEQYF. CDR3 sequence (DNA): TGTGCCGGCAGCTTAGTTGGTCCGGGAAACGAGCAGTACTTC.

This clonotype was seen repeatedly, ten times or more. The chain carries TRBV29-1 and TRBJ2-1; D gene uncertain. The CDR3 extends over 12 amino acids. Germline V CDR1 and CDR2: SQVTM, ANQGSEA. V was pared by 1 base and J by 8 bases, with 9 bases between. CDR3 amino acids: CSVEGVLDEQFF. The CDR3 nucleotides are TGCAGCGTTGAAGGCGTTCTGGATGAGCAGTTCTTC.

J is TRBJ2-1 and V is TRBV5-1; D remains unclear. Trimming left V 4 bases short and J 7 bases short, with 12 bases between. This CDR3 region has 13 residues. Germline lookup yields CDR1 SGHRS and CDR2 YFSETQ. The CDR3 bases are TGCGCCAGCAGCCTGGGTTTTGAGAATGAGCAGTTCTTC. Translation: CASSLGFENEQFF.

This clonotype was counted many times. The CDR3 coding sequence is TGCAGTGCTAGAAGAGCGAACACAGATACGCAGTATTTT. This gives the protein CSARRANTDTQYF. This rearrangement joins TRBV20-1 to TRBJ2-3; D is unclear. Germline values: CDR1 DFQATT, CDR2 SNEGSKA (reference sequence). V was shortened by 2 bases and J by 2 bases, with 8 bases between the two germline ends. The CDR3 is 13 residues long.

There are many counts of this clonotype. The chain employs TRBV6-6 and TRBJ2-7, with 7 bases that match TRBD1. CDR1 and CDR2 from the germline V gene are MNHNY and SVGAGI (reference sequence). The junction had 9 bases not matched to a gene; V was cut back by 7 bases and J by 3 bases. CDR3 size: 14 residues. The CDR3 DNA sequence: TGTGCCAGCACCAATACGGGACAGAGCTACGAGCAGTACTTC. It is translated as CASTNTGQSYEQYF.